This TCR beta chain was obtained from a study of T cell responses to AZD1222 COVID-19 vaccine. Background on the study: Analyses pooled second doses at about 4 or about 12 weeks.

Profiling relied on immunoSEQ multiplex PCR, and the TCRdb table lists in-frame clones only, not all of them. The sample yields more than 70,000 clones, about 85% seen once. This clone was detected only once. Antigen specificity is unknown. Findings and caveats of the study: Regions 160-218 and 743-854 dominated among vaccine-associated CD4 TCRs spanning spike.

V was clipped by 1 base and J by 4 bases; unmatched bases: 7. This CDR3 contains 17 residues. CDR1 is SGHVS and CDR2 is FNYEAQ in the germline V gene. The sample here was peripheral blood, taken on day 0 of AZD1222 vaccination. This TCR was recovered from an adult in good health. The chain recombines TRBV7-6 with TRBJ2-1; 10 bases fit TRBD2. DNA of the CDR3: TGTGCCAGCAGCTTAGAAAAACTAGCGGGAACATACAATGAGCAGTTCTTC. Translated, it gives CASSLEKLAGTYNEQFF.